What follows are 6 T cell receptor beta chains derived from one specimen sequenced in a study of blood T cell repertoires in COVID-19. Assay used: immunoSEQ multiplex PCR; TCRdb lists only in-frame clones, some missing. The sample yields around 99,000 clones, about four fifths seen once. The sequencing input was peripheral blood. The receptor set was obtained from a woman of 80 years or more with active or convalescent COVID-19.

The V gene is TRBV6-6, the J gene TRBJ1-6; possible D gene TRBD1, 6 bases. Per germline, CDR1 MNHNY and CDR2 SVGAGI (reference sequence). The CDR3 has 16 residues. Deletions cut 2 bases from V and 5 bases from J, with 13 bases between. The CDR3 loop is CASSYLYRENNSPLHF. The CDR3 nucleotides read TGTGCCAGCAGTTACCTATACAGGGAGAATAATTCACCCCTCCACTTT.

The chain combines TRBV19 with TRBJ1-5, with 8 bases identical to TRBD1. Germline V CDR1 and CDR2: LNHDA, SQIVND (reference sequence). The CDR3 extends over 15 amino acids. Losses at the gene ends were 3 bases for V and 5 bases for J; bases not matched to a gene: 6. The CDR3 nucleotides read TGTGCCAGTAGTATGCGGGACAGGAGCTATCAGCCCCAGCATTTT. Translating gives CASSMRDRSYQPQHF.

The rearrangement uses TRBV5-4 and TRBJ2-2; tentatively, D is TRBD2 (6 bases). CDR1 and CDR2 from the germline V gene are SGHNT and YYREEE (reference sequence). This CDR3 region has 15 residues. Deletions cut 2 bases from V and 4 bases from J, with 12 bases between. The DNA for the CDR3 is TGTGCCAGCAGCTTCGGTGCGGGAACCACCGGGGAGCTGTTTTTT. Translated: CASSFGAGTTGELFF.

The V gene is TRBV7-3, the J gene TRBJ2-6, with TRBD1 matching over 9 bases. Germline V gene data show CDR1 as SGHTA and CDR2 as FQGTGA. V lost 2 bases to trimming and J lost 4 bases; unmatched junction nucleotides: 9. This CDR3 region has 18 residues. CDR3 residues: CASSLVGQGTIGANVLTF. The CDR3 DNA sequence: TGTGCCAGCAGCTTAGTGGGACAGGGCACCATAGGGGCCAACGTCCTGACTTTC.

V gene TRBV6-2 or TRBV6-3 combines with J gene TRBJ1-5, with D hard to call. Germline V lookup: CDR1 MNHEY, CDR2 SVGEGT. V was shortened by 2 bases and J by 3 bases, with 5 bases between the two germline ends. The CDR3 spans 13 residues. The CDR3 region has the DNA TGTGCCAGCAGTTACGACTACAATCAGCCCCAGCATTTT. Translation: CASSYDYNQPQHF.

This chain uses TRBV28 with TRBJ1-5, with D tentatively TRBD1 (5 bases). CDR1 is MDHEN and CDR2 is SYDVKM in the germline V gene. Trimming took off 5 bases at V and 3 bases at J, with 11 bases between the two ends. CDR3 length: 14 residues. CDR3 sequence: CASSALQDNQPQHF. The CDR3 DNA sequence: TGTGCCAGCAGTGCGCTACAGGACAATCAGCCCCAGCATTTT. Together with reference TRBV28 and TRBJ1-5, the CDR3 gives the full variable domain: DVKVTQSSRYLVKRTGEKVFLECVQDMDHENMFWYRQDPGLGLRLIYFSYDVKMKEKGDIPEGYSVSREKKERFSLILESASTNQTSMYLCASSALQDNQPQHFGDGTRLSIL.